This TCR beta chain emerged from a study of blood T cells in healthy people across ages. No fewer than 7 million PBMCs went into each sample. The total RNA that was extracted per sample amounted to at least 5.5 micrograms. Germline loops: CDR1 ENHRY, CDR2 SYGVKD. V was trimmed by 6 bases and J by 4 bases, leaving 16 bases between them. The CDR3 runs 14 residues. This clonotype was seen more than once but under ten times. This may be a read error: a much more frequent sequence differs by one nucleotide. It was with a sample-barcoded 5' primer and a J-beta primer mix that a second PCR of about 6 to 12 cycles was run. TCRdb reprocessed the 5' RACE reads with MiXCR, giving one entry per CDR3 protein. Here the sample spans around 1.7 million distinct CDR3 sequences, 28% being singletons.

The specimen sequenced was blood. This sequence originates from a woman younger than 45 in good health. The gene calls are TRBV10-3 and TRBJ2-7; D may correspond to TRBD1 or TRBD2 (5 bases each). DNA of the CDR3: TGTGCCATCAGCAGGGAGCATCAAGGATACGAGCAGTACTTC. Its translation: CAISREHQGYEQYF.